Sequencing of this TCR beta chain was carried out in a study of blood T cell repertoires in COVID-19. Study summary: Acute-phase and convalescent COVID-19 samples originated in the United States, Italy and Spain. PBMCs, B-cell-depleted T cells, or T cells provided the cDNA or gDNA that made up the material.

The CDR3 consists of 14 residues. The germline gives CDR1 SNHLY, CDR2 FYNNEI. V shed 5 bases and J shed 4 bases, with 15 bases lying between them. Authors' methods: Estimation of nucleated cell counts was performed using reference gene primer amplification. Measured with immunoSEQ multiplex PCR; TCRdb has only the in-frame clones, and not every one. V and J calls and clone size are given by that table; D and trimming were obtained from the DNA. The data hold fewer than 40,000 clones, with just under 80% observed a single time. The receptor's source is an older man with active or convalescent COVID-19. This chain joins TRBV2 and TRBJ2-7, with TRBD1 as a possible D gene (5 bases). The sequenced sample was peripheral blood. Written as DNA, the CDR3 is TGTGCCAGCAGTCGTTGGGCAGGGTCGTACGAGCAGTACTTC. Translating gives CASSRWAGSYEQYF.